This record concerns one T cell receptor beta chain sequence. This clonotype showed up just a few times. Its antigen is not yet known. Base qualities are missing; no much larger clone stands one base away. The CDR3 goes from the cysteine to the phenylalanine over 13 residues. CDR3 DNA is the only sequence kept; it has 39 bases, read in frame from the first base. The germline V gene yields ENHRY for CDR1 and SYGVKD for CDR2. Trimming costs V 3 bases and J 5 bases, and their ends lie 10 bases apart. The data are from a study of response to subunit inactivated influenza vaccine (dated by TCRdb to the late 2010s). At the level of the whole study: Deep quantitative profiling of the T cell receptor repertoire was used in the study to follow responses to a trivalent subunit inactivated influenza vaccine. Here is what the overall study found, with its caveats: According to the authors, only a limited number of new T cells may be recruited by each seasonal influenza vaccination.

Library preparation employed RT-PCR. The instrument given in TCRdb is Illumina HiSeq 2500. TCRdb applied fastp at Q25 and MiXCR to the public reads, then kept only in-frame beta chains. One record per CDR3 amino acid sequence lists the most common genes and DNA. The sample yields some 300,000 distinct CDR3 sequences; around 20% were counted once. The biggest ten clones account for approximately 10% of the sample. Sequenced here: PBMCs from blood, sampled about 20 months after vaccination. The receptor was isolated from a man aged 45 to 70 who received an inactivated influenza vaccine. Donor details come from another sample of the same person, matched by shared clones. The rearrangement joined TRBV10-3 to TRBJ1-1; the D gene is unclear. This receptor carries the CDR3 CAISEALGTEAFF. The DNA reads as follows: TGTGCCATCAGTGAAGCATTAGGGACTGAAGCTTTCTTT.